This TCR beta chain was profiled in a study of OX40 agonist ivuxolimab in advanced cancers. Study-wide results and limits: CD8+ T cells were the subset that, on average, had more expanded clones than CD4+.

This clone was seen just once. Its cognate antigen is unknown. Produced via immunoSEQ multiplex PCR; TCRdb's table is partial and in-frame only. Of around 75,000 clones listed, 80% to 90% were seen once; the top ten hold about 9.1%. Blood was sampled at baseline, cycle 4 day 1, and cycle 7 day 1. CDR3 length: 16 residues. The germline CDR1 and CDR2 sequences are SGHAT and FQNNGV. Trimming cost V 5 bases and J 5 bases, with 19 bases left between them. Sequencing used CD4+ or CD8+ T cells sorted from blood, obtained in a trial of the OX40 agonist ivuxolimab. The source is an adult with an advanced solid tumor such as melanoma, head and neck, liver or kidney cancer. This chain uses TRBV11-2 with TRBJ2-1; D is possibly TRBD1 (6 bases). CDR3: CASSPPGQRSNNEQFF. In DNA form, the CDR3 reads TGTGCCAGCAGCCCGCCCGGACAGAGGTCAAACAATGAGCAGTTCTTC.